This T cell receptor (beta chain) was observed in a study of shared clonotypes between healthy human individuals. The naive CD8 population came from CD45RO-negative cells selected for CCR7, without terminally differentiated effector memory CD45RA+ cells. This CDR3 comprises 16 residues. V lost 1 base, J lost 6 bases, and 15 bases lay in between. Per germline, CDR1 LNHDA and CDR2 SQIVND (reference sequence). Some clones are missing from TCRdb's copy, which holds only in-frame ones; the method was immunoSEQ multiplex PCR. The sample includes around 2.1 million clones, under 95% of them seen just once. This TCR derives from a man between 18 and 35 years old in good health. Some clones in this sample may be carry-over from other donors' samples. The V and J genes are TRBV19 and TRBJ2-2; D is perhaps TRBD1 (6 bases). The sample was naive CD8+ T cells from PBMCs. CDR3 residues: CASSIVPGEFAGELFF. Written as DNA, the CDR3 is TGTGCCAGTAGTATAGTGCCAGGGGAATTTGCCGGGGAGCTGTTTTTT.